This T cell receptor (beta chain) was found in a study of T cells in Graves' hyperthyroidism and ophthalmopathy. Overall study results and limits: The model's output predicted ophthalmopathy at a median of about 5.9 months prior to onset. Researchers found most expanded thyroid clonotypes above 0.001 in blood as well. Classification by a 13 V-J model distinguished ophthalmopathy from stable hyperthyroidism.

Orbital computed tomography, thyroid ultrasound, serum thyroxine and TRAb, and clinical symptoms together informed the diagnoses. This clonotype was observed once. Its target is unknown. Amplification of TCR beta CDR3 regions was performed using RNA transcripts as template. The TCR CDR3 first-round RT-PCR relied on the HTBI primer set. Using its own MiXCR run on the multiplex PCR reads, TCRdb lists one record per CDR3 protein. The sample lists 540,000 or so distinct CDR3 sequences; just over 45% were seen once. The receptor's source is an adult woman with Graves' disease, either hyperthyroidism or ophthalmopathy (not recorded which). Sequenced input: peripheral blood or thyroid tissue (not recorded which).

The chain's CDR3 is CASSLMDGGVNVLTF. DNA for the CDR3: TGCGCCAGCAGCCTAATGGACGGTGGGGTGAACGTCCTGACTTTC. The chain has TRBV5-1 and TRBJ2-6; D not certain. The ends were cut back, 4 bases at V and 10 bases at J, with 18 bases in the middle. Germline V lookup: CDR1 SGHRS, CDR2 YFSETQ. The CDR3 runs 15 residues.